This paragraph reports one T cell receptor (beta chain). Its antigen is unknown. The input lacks base qualities; no much larger clone sits a single base away. The immunoSEQ Assay, a bias-controlled multiplex PCR, was used to amplify TCRbeta CDR3 regions from genomic DNA. Regarding the original processing steps: Nucleated cell counts per sample were estimated from amplification of reference gene primers within the assay. To quantify the absolute abundance of each unique TCRbeta CDR3 rearrangement, sequence reads were collapsed and filtered. Productive Simpson clonality was computed per sample as the square root of Simpson's diversity index over productive rearrangements. TCRdb carries this immuneACCESS record with in-frame sequences only. Its versions omit some clonotypes, under half of them owing to an unresolved V gene in the studies checked, with the rest unexplained. V and J calls and clone size follow that table, whereas D and trimming were derived from the DNA. Here the sample has tens of thousands of clones; about 90% occur a single time. The top ten constitute about 2.2% of the sample.

The sample belongs to a study of blood T cell repertoires in COVID-19 (TCRdb year 2020). Looking at the study overall: Samples from collaborators originated in the United States, Italy and Spain and spanned both the acute and convalescent phases of COVID-19. Where HLA class I and class II types were available, the types were taken from metadata supplied by the sample provider, not from assay-based typing. The repertoires were made available in a free public database intended to serve as a resource for research on the immune response to SARS-CoV-2. The sample metadata nearly always contained a de-identified subject ID, COVID-19 status, age in years and sex. The prospective study material was composed of cDNA or gDNA derived from T cells, B-cell-depleted T cells, or PBMCs. Subjects who had been exposed to COVID-19, were actively infected with it, or had recovered from it provided the deeply sampled blood TCRbeta repertoires that made up the dataset. Samples were obtained from the ongoing ImmuneRACE study (first 160 participants) and from 1,000 to 1,500 subjects provided by 6 global collaborators.

Whole blood was collected in K2EDTA tubes by collaborating institutions according to the institutions' own protocols. For TCRbeta analysis, collaborators shipped samples in one of three forms: frozen whole blood, isolated PBMCs, or DNA extracted from either of those sample types. Compared with germline, V lacks 0 bases and J lacks 5 bases; bases without a gene match: 9. From cysteine to phenylalanine, the CDR3 is 16 amino acids long. Only the CDR3 part of the read is kept: 48 bases, read in frame from the first base. The germline V gene specifies SGHRS as CDR1 and YFSETQ as CDR2. General findings and caveats noted by the study authors: The amount of clinical and demographic metadata varied by source and participant and was provided uncurated.

The material sequenced was peripheral blood. In this chain, TRBV5-1 is recombined with TRBJ2-5; 8 nucleotides in the junction match TRBD1. This TCR derives from a man aged 60 to 69 with acute or convalescent COVID-19. The nucleotide sequence is given as TGCGCCAGCAGCTTGGTAGCCAGGGGGCTGGGGGAGACCCAGTACTTC. Its coded protein is CASSLVARGLGETQYF.